This is a list of T cell receptor beta chains from one sample in a study of blood T cell repertoires in COVID-19. Assay used: immunoSEQ multiplex PCR; TCRdb lists only in-frame clones, some missing. The table has fewer than 350,000 clones, 86% seen once; the top ten hold less than 15%. Specimen: peripheral blood. The receptors come from a woman aged 25-40 years with COVID-19, enrolled during active disease. The CDR3 runs from the conserved cysteine through the conserved F or W. The D gene is left open where the match is weak. Size is omitted from some rows. Given values are once, few, many or a class for expanded clones.

abundance,v_gene,j_gene,d_gene,CDR3aa,CDR3nt
-,TRBV6-1,TRBJ1-1,-,CASSGRPGSMNTEAFF,TGTGCCAGCAGTGGGAGGCCAGGAAGCATGAACACTGAAGCTTTCTTT
-,TRBV5-6,TRBJ1-2,-,CASSSAGRPFRNYGYTF,TGTGCCAGCAGCTCCGCGGGACGCCCTTTCCGTAACTATGGCTACACCTTC
-,TRBV2,TRBJ2-7,-,CASPDDSYEQYF,TGTGCCAGTCCCGATGACAGCTACGAGCAGTACTTC
-,TRBV10-1,TRBJ2-1,TRBD2,CASSEQRGVDNEQFF,TGCGCCAGCAGTGAGCAGCGGGGGGTTGACAATGAGCAGTTCTTC
-,TRBV5-5,TRBJ1-4,-,CASSNRVFNEKLFF,TGTGCCAGCAGCAACCGGGTCTTTAATGAAAAACTGTTTTTT
-,TRBV5-4,TRBJ2-1,TRBD2,CASRPPGTSGGAGDEQFF,TGTGCCAGCAGACCACCCGGGACTAGCGGGGGGGCCGGGGATGAGCAGTTCTTC
-,TRBV14,TRBJ2-7,-,CASSQGGVYYEQYF,TGTGCCAGCAGCCAAGGGGGAGTATACTACGAGCAGTACTTC
few,TRBV7-9,TRBJ2-5,TRBD1,CASSLGDREQETQYF,TGTGCCAGCAGCTTAGGGGACAGGGAACAAGAGACCCAGTACTTC
-,TRBV30,TRBJ1-3,-,CAWSWGGDTIYF,TGTGCCTGGAGTTGGGGGGGTGACACCATATATTTT
-,TRBV28,TRBJ1-2,TRBD1,CASSLLRDRVSSNYGYTF,TGTGCCAGCAGTTTGCTCCGGGACAGGGTTAGTAGTAACTATGGCTACACCTTC
-,TRBV9,TRBJ1-2,TRBD1,CASSGPGQGEVYGYTF,TGTGCCAGCAGCGGACCGGGACAGGGCGAGGTCTATGGCTACACCTTC